The 10 T cell receptor beta chains presented below share a single source sample, sequenced in a study of glioma-infiltrating T cells after dendritic cell vaccination. As to time point: after dendritic cell vaccination, including at tumor progression/relapse. The protocol was immunoSEQ multiplex PCR, while the TCRdb copy is restricted to in-frame clones and leaves out a portion. Of roughly 100,000 clones listed, nearly 90% are singletons. Sequenced here: blood, sampled after dendritic cell vaccination. Every receptor here comes from a human donor with glioblastoma.

The chain is built from TRBV18 and TRBJ2-5; the D gene is possibly TRBD2 (7 bases). Trimming stripped 0 bases from V and 3 bases from J, with 11 bases between. Germline CDR1 is KGHSH and CDR2 is LQKENI. This CDR3 spans 15 amino acids. The CDR3 DNA reads as TGTGCCAGCTCACCACCGGCGGGGGCGGAAGAGACCCAGTACTTC. It translates to CASSPPAGAEETQYF.

CDR3 sequence: CASISRNTEAFF. As DNA, the CDR3 is TGTGCCAGTATTTCGCGGAACACTGAAGCTTTCTTT. The rearrangement links TRBV19 to TRBJ1-1; D remains unclear. Germline V gene lookup returns CDR1 LNHDA and CDR2 SQIVND (reference sequence). Trimming took 7 bases from V and 1 from J, leaving 7 bases between them. The CDR3 runs to 12 residues.

The CDR3 nucleotides read TGTGCCACCTCCGACAGGGGAGTGGGTCAGCCCCAGCATTTT. This codes for CATSDRGVGQPQHF. The chain is built from TRBV2 and TRBJ1-5, with TRBD1 matching 8 bases. CDR3 size: 14 residues. Germline CDR1 and CDR2: SNHLY and FYNNEI. V trimming: 10 bases; J trimming: 6 bases; junction bases outside the gene matches: 11.

J is TRBJ2-1 and V is TRBV7-2, with TRBD1 matching over 7 bases. The V segment lost 6 bases and the J segment 2 bases; nucleotides outside the gene matches: 7. This CDR3 contains 15 residues. In germline, CDR1 is SGHTA, CDR2 FQGNSA. Written as DNA, the CDR3 is TGTGCCAGCAGTTTACGGGACAGAACCTACAATGAGCAGTTCTTC. Protein product: CASSLRDRTYNEQFF.

This chain connects TRBV11-3 to TRBJ2-4, with a tentative D call TRBD2 (5 bases). Per the germline V gene, CDR1 is SGHNT and CDR2 is YENEEA. With 7 bases removed from V and 9 bases from J, the gap between germline ends came to 13 bases. CDR3 length: 12 amino acids. The CDR3 here is CASTESEGIQYF. For the CDR3, the DNA is TGTGCCAGCACCGAAAGCGAGGGCATTCAGTACTTC.

The chain couples TRBV5-6 to TRBJ1-1; TRBD1 is a possible D gene (5 bases). The CDR3 covers 14 residues. V gave up 0 bases and J gave up 3 bases, with 9 bases separating them. CDR1 is SGHDT and CDR2 is YYEEEE in the germline V gene. Written as DNA, the CDR3 is TGTGCCAGCAGCTTGGTGATGGGGCACACTGAAGCTTTCTTT. This codes for CASSLVMGHTEAFF.

The CDR3 sequence is CASRQLAGGEETQYF. As DNA, the CDR3 is TGCGCCAGCAGACAACTAGCGGGGGGGGAAGAGACCCAGTACTTC. The chain couples TRBV5-1 to TRBJ2-5; 13 positions agree with TRBD2. Trimming cost V 5 bases and J 3 bases; bases outside gene matches: 4. The germline CDR1 and CDR2 sequences are SGHRS and YFSETQ. The CDR3 runs 15 residues.

V and J are TRBV5-1 and TRBJ2-5, with D tentatively TRBD1 (6 bases). The CDR3 runs 14 residues. In germline, CDR1 is SGHRS, CDR2 YFSETQ. V was pared by 4 bases and J by 4 bases, with 14 bases between. CDR3 loop: CASSQGSGLETQYF. In nucleotides, the CDR3 is TGCGCCAGCAGCCAGGGGTCTGGGTTAGAGACCCAGTACTTC.

This chain uses TRBV7-3 with TRBJ2-1, with 9 bases fitting TRBD2. The junction had 7 bases not matched to a gene; V was cut back by 6 bases and J by 4 bases. The CDR3 contains 15 residues. Germline V gene lookup returns CDR1 SGHTA and CDR2 FQGTGA. DNA for the CDR3: TGTGCCAGCAGTTCTCTAGCGGGGTATTACAATGAGCAGTTCTTC. It yields the protein CASSSLAGYYNEQFF.

This sequence joins TRBV9 and TRBJ1-3; D gene unclear. Trimming took off 0 bases at V and 0 bases at J, with 13 bases between the two ends. Germline CDR1 SGDLS, CDR2 YYNGEE. The CDR3 loop spans 17 amino acids. The CDR3 coding sequence is TGTGCCAGCAGCGTAGCTCGTGGCGGCGTCTCTGGAAACACCATATATTTT. Its translation is CASSVARGGVSGNTIYF.